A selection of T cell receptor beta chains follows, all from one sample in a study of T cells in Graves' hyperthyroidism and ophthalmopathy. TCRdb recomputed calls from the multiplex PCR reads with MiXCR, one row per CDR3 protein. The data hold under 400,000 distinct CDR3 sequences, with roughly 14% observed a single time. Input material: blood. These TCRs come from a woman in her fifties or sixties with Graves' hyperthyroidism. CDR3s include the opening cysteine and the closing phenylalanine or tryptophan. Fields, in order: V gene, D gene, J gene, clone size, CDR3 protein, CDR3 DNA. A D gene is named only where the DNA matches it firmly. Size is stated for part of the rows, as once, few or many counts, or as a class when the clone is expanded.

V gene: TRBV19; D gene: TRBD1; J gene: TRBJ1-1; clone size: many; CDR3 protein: CASSIQGDTEAFF; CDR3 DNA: TGTGCCAGCAGCATACAGGGGGACACTGAAGCTTTCTTT
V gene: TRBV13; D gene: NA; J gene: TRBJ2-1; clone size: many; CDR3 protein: CASSPETHRSEEQFF; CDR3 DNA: TGTGCCAGCAGCCCCGAGACCCACCGGAGTGAGGAGCAGTTCTTC
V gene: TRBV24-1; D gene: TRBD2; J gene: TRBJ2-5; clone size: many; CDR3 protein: CATSVGGGVAQETQYF; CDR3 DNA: TGTGCCACCAGTGTGGGGGGGGGTGTGGCACAAGAGACCCAGTACTTC
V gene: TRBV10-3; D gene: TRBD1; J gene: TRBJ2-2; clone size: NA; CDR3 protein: CAISGQGASGELFF; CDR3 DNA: TGTGCCATCAGTGGACAGGGGGCGTCCGGGGAGCTGTTTTTT
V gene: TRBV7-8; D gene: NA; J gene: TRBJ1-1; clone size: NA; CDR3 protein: CASSQPARGNTEAFF; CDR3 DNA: TGTGCCAGCAGCCAGCCTGCGCGGGGGAACACTGAAGCTTTCTTT
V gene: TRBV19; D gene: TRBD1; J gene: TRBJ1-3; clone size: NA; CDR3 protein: CASATGAGNTIYF; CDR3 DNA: TGTGCCAGTGCAACAGGGGCTGGAAACACCATATATTTT
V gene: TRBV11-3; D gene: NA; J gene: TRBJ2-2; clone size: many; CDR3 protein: CASSLDRAGPGELFF; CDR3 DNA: TGTGCCAGCAGCTTAGATCGAGCAGGGCCCGGGGAGCTGTTTTTT
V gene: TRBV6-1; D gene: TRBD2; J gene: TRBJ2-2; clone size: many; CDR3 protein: CASTVGGRNTGELFF; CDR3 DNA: TGTGCCAGCACCGTAGGCGGGAGGAACACCGGGGAGCTGTTTTTT
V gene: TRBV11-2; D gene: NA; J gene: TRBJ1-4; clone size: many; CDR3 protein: CASSPNLNEKLFF; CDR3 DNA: TGTGCCAGCAGCCCAAACCTTAATGAAAAACTGTTTTTT
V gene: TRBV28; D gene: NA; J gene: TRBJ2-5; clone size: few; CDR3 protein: CASSLSSALAQETQYF; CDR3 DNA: TGTGCCAGCAGTTTATCGTCGGCTCTTGCTCAGGAGACCCAGTACTTC
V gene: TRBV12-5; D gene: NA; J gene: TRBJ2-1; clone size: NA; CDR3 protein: CASGLAGGLYNEQFF; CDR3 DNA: TGTGCTAGTGGTTTGGCGGGTGGACTCTACAATGAGCAGTTCTTC
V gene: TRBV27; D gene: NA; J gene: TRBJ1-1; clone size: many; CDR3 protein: CASRSGYLMNTEAFF; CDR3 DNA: TGTGCCAGCAGGTCGGGATACCTCATGAACACTGAAGCTTTCTTT
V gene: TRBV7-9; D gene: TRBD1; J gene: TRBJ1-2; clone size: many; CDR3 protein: CASSGRQGRRGYTF; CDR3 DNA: TGTGCCAGCAGCGGCCGACAGGGGCGGCGTGGCTACACCTTC
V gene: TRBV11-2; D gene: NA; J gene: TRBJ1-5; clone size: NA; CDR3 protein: CASSEYTIRQPQHF; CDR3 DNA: TGTGCCAGCAGTGAATATACAATTAGACAGCCCCAGCATTTT
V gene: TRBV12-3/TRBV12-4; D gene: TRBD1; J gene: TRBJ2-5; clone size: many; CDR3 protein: CASSLALDRGTQYF; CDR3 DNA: TGTGCCAGCAGTTTAGCGCTTGACAGGGGGACCCAGTACTTC
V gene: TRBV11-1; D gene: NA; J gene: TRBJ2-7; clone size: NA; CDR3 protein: CASSARESYEQYF; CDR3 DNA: TGTGCCAGCAGCGCACGTGAATCCTACGAGCAGTACTTC
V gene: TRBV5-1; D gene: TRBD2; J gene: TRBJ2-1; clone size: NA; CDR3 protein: CASSPLAGGSSYNEQFF; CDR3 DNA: TGCGCCAGCAGCCCCCTAGCGGGAGGCTCTTCCTACAATGAGCAGTTCTTC
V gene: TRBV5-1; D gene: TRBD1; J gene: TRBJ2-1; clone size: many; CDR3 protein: CASSLDPGTGGGNEQFF; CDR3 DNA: TGCGCCAGCAGCTTGGATCCAGGGACAGGGGGAGGGAATGAGCAGTTCTTC
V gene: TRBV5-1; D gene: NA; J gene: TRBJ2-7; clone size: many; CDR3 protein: CASSRAAFDEQYF; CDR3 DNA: TGCGCCAGCAGCCGGGCGGCGTTCGACGAGCAGTACTTC
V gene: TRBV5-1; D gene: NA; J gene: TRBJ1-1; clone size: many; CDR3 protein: CASSLEWGRTEAFF; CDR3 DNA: TGCGCCAGCAGCTTGGAATGGGGGCGTACTGAAGCTTTCTTT
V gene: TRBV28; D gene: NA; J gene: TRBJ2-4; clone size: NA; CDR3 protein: CAAGRDAKNIQYF; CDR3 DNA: TGTGCCGCTGGCAGGGACGCCAAAAACATTCAGTACTTC
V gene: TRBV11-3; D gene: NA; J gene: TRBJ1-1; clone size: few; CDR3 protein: CASSLERTVMNTEAFF; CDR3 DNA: TGTGCCAGCAGCTTAGAGCGGACAGTCATGAACACTGAAGCTTTCTTT
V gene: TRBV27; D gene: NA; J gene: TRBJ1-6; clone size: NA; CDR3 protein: CASSLYRDHSPLHF; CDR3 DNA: TGTGCCAGCAGTTTATACAGGGATCATTCACCCCTCCACTTT
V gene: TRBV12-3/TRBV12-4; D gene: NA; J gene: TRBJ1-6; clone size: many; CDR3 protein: CASSLMGGNSPLHF; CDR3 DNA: TGTGCCAGCAGTTTAATGGGGGGGAATTCACCCCTCCACTTT
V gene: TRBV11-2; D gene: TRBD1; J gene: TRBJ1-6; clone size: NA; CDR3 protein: CASSPYLQGALHF; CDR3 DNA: TGTGCCAGCAGCCCCTACTTACAGGGGGCCCTCCACTTT
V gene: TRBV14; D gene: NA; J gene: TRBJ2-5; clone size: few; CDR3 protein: CASSPQQGVGETQYF; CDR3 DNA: TGTGCCAGCAGCCCCCAACAGGGTGTGGGAGAGACCCAGTACTTC
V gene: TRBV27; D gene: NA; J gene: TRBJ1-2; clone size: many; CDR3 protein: CASSLALGQTFYGYTF; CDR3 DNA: TGTGCCAGCAGTCTCGCACTCGGACAGACCTTCTATGGCTACACCTTC
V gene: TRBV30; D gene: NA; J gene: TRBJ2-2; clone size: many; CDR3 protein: CAWSGGMWAGELFF; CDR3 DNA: TGTGCCTGGAGTGGAGGGATGTGGGCCGGGGAGCTGTTTTTT